These 24 T cell receptor beta chains came from one sample sequenced in a study of blood T cell repertoires in COVID-19. Sequencing used immunoSEQ multiplex PCR; TCRdb keeps in-frame clones, though not all of them. The data contain roughly 75,000 clones, about 86% of them singletons. The sequenced material came from peripheral blood. These receptors were taken from an elderly man with COVID-19, enrolled during active disease.

The chain is built from TRBV7-8 and TRBJ1-2; the match to TRBD1 covers 8 bases. Germline CDR1 SGHVS, CDR2 FQNEAQ. This CDR3 comprises 14 residues. Unmatched junction bases numbered 4, after V lost 1 base and J lost 6 bases. The CDR3: CASSLDRGQDGYTF. CDR3 DNA: TGTGCCAGCAGCTTAGACAGGGGACAGGATGGCTACACCTTC.

This sequence joins TRBV13 and TRBJ2-3; D might be TRBD2 (6 bases). The V gene lost 5 bases and the J gene lost 1 base, with 13 bases spanning the gap. CDR1 is PRHDT, CDR2 FYEKMQ, per germline (reference sequence). The CDR3 totals 15 residues. Written as DNA, the CDR3 is TGTGCCAGCAGCCTCGGGACTTCCCGCACAGATACGCAGTATTTT. Protein sequence: CASSLGTSRTDTQYF.

This clone was detected a few times. The rearrangement uses TRBV5-1 and TRBJ1-3, with 7 bases aligning to TRBD1. The germline gives CDR1 SGHRS, CDR2 YFSETQ. V trimming: 4 bases; J trimming: 4 bases; junction bases outside the gene matches: 11. This CDR3 is built from 16 residues. The CDR3, as DNA: TGCGCCAGCAGCGAAGGATCGACAGGGCCAGGAAACACCATATATTTT. Translating it yields CASSEGSTGPGNTIYF. The full variable domain, rest sourced from reference TRBV5-1 and TRBJ1-3, is KAGVTQTPRYLIKTRGQQVTLSCSPISGHRSVSWYQQTPGQGLQFLFEYFSETQRNKGNFPGRFSGRQFSNSRSEMNVSTLELGDSALYLCASSEGSTGPGNTIYFGEGSWLTVV.

J is TRBJ2-5 and V is TRBV3-1 (or the pseudogene TRBV3-2), with D maybe TRBD2 (5 bases). Germline loops: CDR1 LGHDT, CDR2 YNNKEL (reference sequence). V was cut by 5 bases and J by 4 bases, with 11 bases left in between. The CDR3 totals 13 residues. The CDR3 loop reads CASSSGDLETQYF. DNA of the CDR3: TGTGCCAGCAGCAGCGGTGACCTAGAGACCCAGTACTTC.

V usage is TRBV14 and J usage is TRBJ2-3; 8 bases match TRBD1. The ends lost 3 bases at V and 5 bases at J; junction bases unmatched: 10. This CDR3 has 16 residues. Per the germline V gene, CDR1 is SGHDN and CDR2 is FVKESK. The CDR3 sequence: CASSHALGRGRDTQYF. The CDR3, as DNA: TGTGCCAGCAGCCACGCACTGGGCAGGGGGCGAGATACGCAGTATTTT.

This clone was seen a few times. The V gene is TRBV4-2, the J gene TRBJ1-5; D is unclear. Between the trimmed V and J ends, which lost 4 bases and 5 bases, there was a span of 15 bases. The length of the CDR3 is 15 residues. The germline V gene encodes CDR1 LGHNA and CDR2 YNFKEQ. This CDR3 reads CASSPGYKQDQPQHF. Written as DNA, the CDR3 is TGTGCCAGCAGCCCGGGGTACAAGCAGGATCAGCCCCAGCATTTT.

This chain connects TRBV27 to TRBJ2-2; TRBD2 is a possible D gene (6 bases). Looked up from germline, CDR1 is MNHEY and CDR2 is SMNVEV (reference sequence). The CDR3 consists of 15 residues. V shed 3 bases and J shed 5 bases, with 13 bases lying between them. As DNA, the CDR3 is TGTGCCAGCAGTTTCGGAGGGTGGAGGACCGGGGAGCTGTTTTTT. Translating it yields CASSFGGWRTGELFF.

CDR3 nucleotide sequence: TGTGCCATCAGTGGTCCTACCGACTATGGCTACACCTTC. Its translation: CAISGPTDYGYTF. The chain joins TRBV10-3 to TRBJ1-2; D gene uncertain. This CDR3 region has 13 residues. The ends were cut back, 4 bases at V and 3 bases at J, with 9 bases in the middle. The germline gives CDR1 ENHRY, CDR2 SYGVKD.

This chain connects TRBV12-5 to TRBJ2-2, with D tentatively TRBD1 (6 bases). Germline V CDR1 and CDR2: LGHNT, FRNRAP. V gave up 3 bases and J gave up 2 bases, with 13 bases separating them. There are 16 residues in the CDR3. The CDR3 DNA reads TGTGCTAGTGGTTTCTGGACAGCCCAAAACACCGGGGAGCTGTTTTTT. This sequence encodes CASGFWTAQNTGELFF.

The J gene is TRBJ2-3, the V gene TRBV5-1, with 12 bases that match TRBD2. This CDR3 has 16 residues. CDR1 and CDR2 (germline): SGHRS, YFSETQ. The junction had 5 bases not matched to a gene; V was cut back by 4 bases and J by 2 bases. The CDR3: CASSPWTSGITDTQYF. The CDR3 nucleotides are TGCGCCAGCAGCCCATGGACTAGCGGGATCACAGATACGCAGTATTTT.

The chain couples TRBV28 to TRBJ1-1; no reliable D call. CDR1 and CDR2 from the germline V gene are MDHEN and SYDVKM. The CDR3 sequence is 12 residues long. The V end lost 6 bases, the J end lost 11 bases, and 16 bases lay between the germline ends. CDR3 loop: CASSSPTQRAFF. CDR3 sequence (DNA): TGTGCCAGCAGCTCCCCAACTCAGAGGGCTTTCTTT. Full variable domain (rest looked up from reference TRBV28 and TRBJ1-1): DVKVTQSSRYLVKRTGEKVFLECVQDMDHENMFWYRQDPGLGLRLIYFSYDVKMKEKGDIPEGYSVSREKKERFSLILESASTNQTSMYLCASSSPTQRAFFGQGTRLTVV.

The chain uses TRBV3-1 (or the pseudogene TRBV3-2) and TRBJ1-1; 11 nucleotides line up with TRBD1. The CDR3 extends over 14 amino acids. CDR1 and CDR2 from the germline V gene are LGHDT and YNNKEL (reference sequence). V lost 5 bases, J lost 4 bases, and 3 bases stayed unmatched. The CDR3 here is CASSYGTGGTEAFF. In DNA, the CDR3 is TGTGCCAGCAGCTATGGGACAGGGGGCACTGAAGCTTTCTTT.

A single count supports this clone. The chain employs TRBV18 and TRBJ1-6, with a weak D call TRBD1 (6 bases). V dropped 0 bases and J dropped 6 bases, with 9 bases sitting between them. CDR1 and CDR2 from the germline V gene are KGHSH and LQKENI. The CDR3 covers 15 residues. DNA for the CDR3: TGTGCCAGCTCACCACCGGGACAATTTAATTCACCCCTCCACTTT. This translates into CASSPPGQFNSPLHF.

This clone was counted only a few times. The rearrangement links TRBV6-5 to TRBJ1-6; perhaps TRBD1 as D (6 bases). V was shortened by 7 bases and J by 7 bases, with 11 bases between the two germline ends. Germline lookup yields CDR1 MNHEY and CDR2 SVGAGI. This CDR3 comprises 13 residues. CDR3 coding DNA: TGTGCCAGCAAAGGGGGAGGGAATTCACCCCTCCACTTT. Protein product: CASKGGGNSPLHF.

The CDR3 loop reads CASSRTGSSYEQYF. In nucleotides, the CDR3 is TGTGCCAGCAGTAGGACAGGGTCCTCCTACGAGCAGTACTTC. The chain joins TRBV2 to TRBJ2-7; TRBD1 matches 8 bases. The CDR3 totals 14 residues. Per the germline V gene, CDR1 is SNHLY and CDR2 is FYNNEI. V gave up 5 bases and J gave up 0 bases; unmatched junction bases: 3.

The chain joins TRBV20-1 to TRBJ2-1, with no clear D. Trimming shortened V by 4 bases and J by 0 bases, and 16 bases separated the two germline ends. Germline-derived CDR1 and CDR2 are DFQATT and SNEGSKA (reference sequence). The CDR3 is 16 amino acids. CDR3 DNA: TGCAGTGCTACTGACCCCGGAGACTTCTCCTACAATGAGCAGTTCTTC. It is translated as CSATDPGDFSYNEQFF.

The V and J genes are TRBV9 and TRBJ2-3, with TRBD2 matching 8 bases. Trimming at V came to 0 bases and at J to 1 base, leaving 10 bases not matched to a gene. The CDR3 length is 18 residues. Germline CDR1 reads SGDLS; CDR2 reads YYNGEE. CDR3 loop: CASSVAPERGNCTDTQYF. CDR3 bases: TGTGCCAGCAGCGTAGCTCCCGAGCGGGGGAACTGCACAGATACGCAGTATTTT.

The J gene is TRBJ1-6, the V gene TRBV9; D is possibly TRBD1 (5 bases). Germline CDR1 is SGDLS and CDR2 is YYNGEE. Trimming removed 2 bases at V and 9 bases at J, with 15 bases between. This CDR3 is built from 15 residues. CDR3 sequence reads: CASSVAGGLSSPLHF. In DNA, the CDR3 is TGTGCCAGCAGCGTGGCCGGGGGATTGAGTTCACCCCTCCACTTT.

Only one count was recorded for this clone. The chain carries TRBV2 and TRBJ1-5; possibly TRBD1 for D (5 bases). Per germline, CDR1 SNHLY and CDR2 FYNNEI. The CDR3 extends over 13 amino acids. V shed 6 bases and J shed 6 bases, with 12 bases lying between them. CDR3 sequence reads: CASRGGLIQPQHF. The CDR3 DNA follows: TGTGCCAGCAGGGGGGGGTTGATTCAGCCCCAGCATTTT.

This chain connects TRBV3-1 (or the pseudogene TRBV3-2) to TRBJ2-3; 11 positions match TRBD1. V shed 3 bases and J 8 bases; nucleotides not matched to a gene: 13. The CDR3 runs 17 residues. Germline V gives CDR1 LGHDT, CDR2 YNNKEL (reference sequence). The CDR3 DNA follows: TGTGCCAGCAGCCATGGCGCCGGGACAGGGGGACGAGGTACGCAGTATTTT. Translation gives CASSHGAGTGGRGTQYF.

The rearrangement uses TRBV3-1 (or the pseudogene TRBV3-2) and TRBJ2-5; 11 nucleotides match TRBD2. J was trimmed by 13 bases and V by 4 bases; bases with no gene match: 14. This CDR3 contains 15 residues. CDR1 and CDR2 from the germline V gene are LGHDT and YNNKEL (reference sequence). This CDR3 reads CASSPGTSGGSGRYF. CDR3 sequence (DNA): TGTGCCAGCAGCCCCGGGACTAGCGGCGGCTCGGGGAGGTACTTC.

V is TRBV18 and J is TRBJ1-1; D is perhaps TRBD1 (5 bases). V was shortened by 3 bases and J by 8 bases, with 13 bases between the two germline ends. The CDR3 spans 13 residues. Per germline, CDR1 KGHSH and CDR2 LQKENI. The CDR3 protein is CASSPRQLEEAFF. DNA of the CDR3: TGTGCCAGCTCACCGAGACAGCTAGAAGAAGCTTTCTTT. Variable domain in full (rest from reference TRBV18 and TRBJ1-1): NAGVMQNPRHLVRRRGQEARLRCSPMKGHSHVYWYRQLPEEGLKFMVYLQKENIIDESGMPKERFSAEFPKEGPSILRIQQVVRGDSAAYFCASSPRQLEEAFFGQGTRLTVV.

The genes are TRBV6-1 and TRBJ1-5; D is undetermined. The CDR3 length is 12 residues. Germline CDR1 is MNHNS and CDR2 is SASEGT. Trimming stripped 3 bases from V and 7 bases from J, with 7 bases between. The chain's CDR3 is CASSEGAQPQHF. CDR3 DNA sequence: TGTGCCAGCAGTGAGGGAGCACAGCCCCAGCATTTT.

This chain links TRBV9 with TRBJ2-1; D gene ambiguous. The CDR3 covers 12 residues. Per the germline V gene, CDR1 is SGDLS and CDR2 is YYNGEE. V was pared by 0 bases and J by 7 bases, with 5 bases between. For the CDR3, the DNA is TGTGCCAGCAGCGTAGCTAGTAATGAGCAGTTCTTC. It yields the protein CASSVASNEQFF.